These 22 T cell receptor beta chains share one sample of origin, sequenced in a study of a mutant IDH1 vaccine in newly diagnosed glioma. What these receptors recognize is not known. The repertoire was sequenced with immunoSEQ multiplex PCR; TCRdb's copy has only in-frame clones and lacks some. The sample includes tens of thousands of clones, roughly three quarters of them seen just once. The time point is: week 23, last vaccination. In the vaccine, a single dose held 300 ug of the mutant IDH1 20-mer peptide, along with topical imiquimod. The sequencing here drew on PBMCs, taken from a glioma patient whose treatment included an IDH1 peptide vaccine. Receptor source: a woman between 35 and 50 years old with glioma. Some clones in this sample may be carry-over from other donors' samples.

The chain links TRBV7-9 to TRBJ1-2, with D maybe TRBD1 (5 bases). Germline lookup yields CDR1 SEHNR and CDR2 FQNEAQ (reference sequence). V lost 6 bases, J lost 4 bases, and 15 bases lay in between. The CDR3 runs 14 residues. CDR3 sequence: CASSRLDSSYGYTF. The CDR3 bases are TGTGCCAGCAGTCGGCTTGACAGTTCCTATGGCTACACCTTC.

J is TRBJ2-3 and V is TRBV5-4, with 11 nucleotides matching TRBD2. The junction had 5 bases not matched to a gene; V was cut back by 3 bases and J by 2 bases. CDR3 size: 16 residues. Per germline, CDR1 SGHNT and CDR2 YYREEE (reference sequence). The chain's CDR3 is CASSSQTSGDTDTQYF. CDR3 DNA sequence: TGTGCCAGCAGCTCTCAGACTAGCGGGGACACAGATACGCAGTATTTT.

The CDR3 region is CASSYISSGEQNYEQYF. The CDR3 DNA is TGCGCCAGCAGCTATATTTCTAGCGGGGAACAAAACTACGAGCAGTACTTC. The chain joins TRBV4-3 to TRBJ2-7; TRBD2 aligns across 9 bases. This CDR3 is 17 amino acids long. The V gene end was trimmed by 5 bases and the J gene end by 3 bases; junction bases not matched to a gene: 14. Germline-derived CDR1 and CDR2 are LGHNA and YSLEER.

CDR3 nucleotide sequence: TGTGCCAGCAGTTTAGACAGGGGCACCGGGGAGCTGTTTTTT. Its protein product is CASSLDRGTGELFF. This chain uses TRBV27 with TRBJ2-2; 8 bases agree with TRBD1. Germline V lookup: CDR1 MNHEY, CDR2 SMNVEV (reference sequence). The V gene end was trimmed by 2 bases and the J gene end by 4 bases; junction bases not matched to a gene: 0. The CDR3 contains 14 residues.

This clone was detected only a few times. V and J are TRBV7-8 and TRBJ2-7, with 13 nucleotides matching TRBD2. The CDR3 consists of 17 residues. Trimming removed 5 bases from V and 4 bases from J; junction bases left unmatched: 11. Germline V CDR1 and CDR2: SGHVS, FQNEAQ. In nucleotides, the CDR3 is TGTGCCAGCAGCCGGACTAGCGGGGGACTCAATAGGTACGAGCAGTACTTC. It yields the protein CASSRTSGGLNRYEQYF.

The chain uses TRBV15 and TRBJ1-5, with D maybe TRBD1 (6 bases). CDR1 is LNHNV, CDR2 YYDKDF, per germline (reference sequence). The CDR3 has 17 residues. Between the trimmed V and J ends, which lost 2 bases and 7 bases, there was a span of 21 bases. Written as DNA, the CDR3 is TGTGCCACCAGCAGATTACCGGCCCTACAGGGAGACCAGCCCCAGCATTTT. Encoded protein: CATSRLPALQGDQPQHF.

This clone came up a few times. J is TRBJ2-7 and V is TRBV4-2; 7 bases map to TRBD2. Per the germline V gene, CDR1 is LGHNA and CDR2 is YNFKEQ. J gave up 4 bases and V 0 bases, and 9 bases lay outside the gene matches. The CDR3 length is 16 residues. CDR3 region: CASSQDRSGVGYEQYF. The CDR3 nucleotides are TGTGCCAGCAGCCAAGACCGAAGCGGGGTAGGGTACGAGCAGTACTTC.

The V call is TRBV9, the J call TRBJ2-7; D is perhaps TRBD2 (7 bases). Looked up from germline, CDR1 is SGDLS and CDR2 is YYNGEE. Trimming removed 4 bases from V and 2 bases from J, with 22 bases in between. The length of the CDR3 is 17 residues. CDR3 sequence reads: CASSPRVGGLLTYEQYF. In DNA form, the CDR3 reads TGTGCCAGCAGCCCTAGAGTCGGGGGGCTCCTCACCTACGAGCAGTACTTC.

The chain employs TRBV10-3 and TRBJ1-5; D gene uncertain. The CDR3 contains 10 residues. In germline, CDR1 is ENHRY, CDR2 SYGVKD. Trimming shortened V by 8 bases and J by 4 bases, and 3 bases separated the two germline ends. CDR3 sequence reads: CAIGNQPQHF. The CDR3 DNA reads TGTGCCATCGGAAATCAGCCCCAGCATTTT.

V usage is TRBV30 and J usage is TRBJ2-7; 7 bases map to TRBD1. The CDR3 runs 13 residues. Looked up from germline, CDR1 is GTSNPN and CDR2 is SVGIG (reference sequence). The J segment lost 2 bases and the V segment lost 2 bases, leaving 3 bases of the junction unmatched. This CDR3 is CAWSRQGPYEQYF. CDR3 sequence (DNA): TGTGCCTGGAGTAGACAGGGTCCCTACGAGCAGTACTTC.

The chain uses TRBV2 and TRBJ1-2; D unclear. The germline gives CDR1 SNHLY, CDR2 FYNNEI. This CDR3 spans 11 amino acids. The V gene lost 4 bases and the J gene lost 7 bases, with 7 bases spanning the gap. The CDR3 DNA reads as TGTGCCAGCAGTGTAAAGGCTGGCTACACCTTC. It yields the protein CASSVKAGYTF. Full variable domain (missing parts from reference TRBV2 and TRBJ1-2): EPEVTQTPSHQVTQMGQEVILRCVPISNHLYFYWYRQILGQKVEFLVSFYNNEISEKSEIFDDQFSVERPDGSNFTLKIRSTKLEDSAMYFCASSVKAGYTFGSGTRLTVV.

The chain employs TRBV10-2 and TRBJ1-2; D may be TRBD1 (5 bases). Germline V gene data show CDR1 as WSHSY and CDR2 as SAAADI. Deletions cut 5 bases from V and 8 bases from J, with 18 bases between. The CDR3 loop spans 14 amino acids. The chain's CDR3 is CASSSGTVSGGYTF. For the CDR3, the DNA is TGCGCCAGCAGTTCCGGGACCGTCTCAGGAGGCTACACCTTC.

J is TRBJ2-4 and V is TRBV10-2; no definite D call. Germline assignment: CDR1 WSHSY and CDR2 SAAADI. The CDR3 extends over 14 amino acids. Trimming took off 6 bases at V and 0 bases at J, with 9 bases between the two ends. The CDR3 loop reads CASRETGAKNIQYF. DNA for the CDR3: TGCGCCAGCAGGGAAACGGGAGCCAAAAACATTCAGTACTTC.

The J gene is TRBJ2-1, the V gene TRBV7-2, with 7 bases fitting TRBD1. Germline CDR1 is SGHTA and CDR2 is FQGNSA. The CDR3 covers 15 residues. The trim removed 1 base at V and 4 bases at J, leaving 4 bases unmatched. The CDR3 DNA is TGTGCCAGCAGCTTAGGAGACAGGGCATACAATGAGCAGTTCTTC. Protein product: CASSLGDRAYNEQFF.

V usage is TRBV30 and J usage is TRBJ1-1; a possible D gene is TRBD1 (5 bases). The germline V gene encodes CDR1 GTSNPN and CDR2 SVGIG (reference sequence). The CDR3 consists of 13 residues. Trimming took 5 bases from V and 1 from J, leaving 11 bases between them. The CDR3 nucleotides are TGTGCCTGGTGGGGCGGGGGGAACACTGAAGCTTTCTTT. Translated, it gives CAWWGGGNTEAFF.

This clone was seen only once. The chain recombines TRBV4-3 with TRBJ2-1; 12 nucleotides line up with TRBD2. CDR1 is LGHNA and CDR2 is YSLEER in the germline V gene. The CDR3 sequence is 15 residues long. V was clipped by 4 bases and J by 9 bases; unmatched bases: 7. The CDR3 spells CASSLSSGGGIEQFF. CDR3 coding DNA: TGCGCCAGCAGCCTCTCTAGCGGGGGGGGAATTGAGCAGTTCTTC.

The rearrangement uses TRBV4-1 and TRBJ2-3; 9 bases agree with TRBD2. With V trimmed by 5 bases and J by 0 bases, 6 bases remained unmatched. The V gene's germline CDR1 is MGHRA and CDR2 YSYEKL. This CDR3 spans 16 amino acids. In DNA, the CDR3 is TGCGCCAGCAGCACTCGACTAGCGGTTAGCACAGATACGCAGTATTTT. It codes for CASSTRLAVSTDTQYF.

The gene calls are TRBV5-1 and TRBJ1-1; a possible D gene is TRBD1 (5 bases). The length of the CDR3 is 14 residues. V dropped 4 bases and J dropped 12 bases, with 22 bases sitting between them. Germline V gene sequence: CDR1 SGHRS, CDR2 YFSETQ. The CDR3 coding sequence is TGCGCCAGCAGCATCGGGACGCCCTCAAGCCGAACTTTCTTT. This encodes CASSIGTPSSRTFF.

The chain carries TRBV27 and TRBJ2-1; D unresolved. The CDR3 extends over 15 amino acids. V was pared by 5 bases and J by 0 bases, with 11 bases between. Germline lookup yields CDR1 MNHEY and CDR2 SMNVEV (reference sequence). CDR3 DNA sequence: TGTGCCAGCAGTCCATCTGGTCCCTCCTACAATGAGCAGTTCTTC. It codes for CASSPSGPSYNEQFF.

V usage is TRBV5-1 and J usage is TRBJ2-3; TRBD1 matches 7 bases. V was clipped by 4 bases and J by 6 bases; unmatched bases: 8. Germline V gene lookup returns CDR1 SGHRS and CDR2 YFSETQ. CDR3 length equals 14 residues. The CDR3 sequence: CASSRRQGVDTQYF. CDR3 DNA sequence: TGCGCCAGCAGCCGACGGCAGGGGGTGGATACGCAGTATTTT.

The V call is TRBV14, the J call TRBJ2-5; TRBD2 aligns across 9 bases. This CDR3 is built from 16 residues. After removal of 4 bases from V and 1 base from J, the junction contained 7 bases not matched to a gene. Germline V CDR1 and CDR2: SGHDN, FVKESK. The CDR3: CASSPGVTSGQETQYF. The CDR3 DNA follows: TGTGCCAGCAGCCCCGGGGTGACTAGCGGCCAAGAGACCCAGTACTTC.

V gene TRBV15 combines with J gene TRBJ2-7, with D possibly being TRBD1 or TRBD2 (5 bases each). The CDR3 is 16 amino acids. Looked up from germline, CDR1 is LNHNV and CDR2 is YYDKDF (reference sequence). The V gene lost 0 bases and the J gene lost 6 bases, with 18 bases spanning the gap. The CDR3 DNA follows: TGTGCCACCAGCAGAGAGAGGGGCAGGCCAAGCCTCGAGCAGTACTTC. This encodes CATSRERGRPSLEQYF.